Sequencing of this T cell receptor beta chain was carried out in a study of OX40 agonist ivuxolimab in advanced cancers. Background on the study: Patients undergoing dose escalation presented with hepatocellular carcinoma, melanoma, renal cell or head and neck cancer. Three dose-escalation patients had partial responses: one with hepatocellular carcinoma and two with cutaneous melanoma. Study-wide results and caveats: Clonal expansion was among the lowest in partial responders at 0.1-3.0 mg/kg, especially CD8+. In general, CD8+ T cells held more expanded clones than CD4+ did, on average.

The CDR3 totals 15 residues. Germline V gives CDR1 SGDLS, CDR2 YYNGEE. J gave up 0 bases and V 1 base, and 2 bases lay outside the gene matches. Sequenced by immunoSEQ multiplex PCR; TCRdb stores in-frame clones only, minus some. The sample holds around 30,000 clones, 65% to 85% seen once. Remarks on this clone: Its antigen is unidentified.

The sample here was CD4+ or CD8+ T cells sorted from blood, taken in a trial of the OX40 agonist ivuxolimab. The sequence was collected from an adult with an advanced solid tumor such as melanoma, head and neck, liver or kidney cancer. The V gene is TRBV9, the J gene TRBJ2-3, with TRBD1 matching 7 bases. The CDR3 sequence: CASSVTTGSTDTQYF. The CDR3 nucleotides read TGTGCCAGCAGCGTAACGACAGGGAGCACAGATACGCAGTATTTT.